The 30 T cell receptor beta chains listed next were all sequenced from one sample in a study of T-cell memory formation after mild COVID-19. Using its own MiXCR run on the 5' RACE reads, TCRdb lists one record per CDR3 protein. The sample lists some 40,000 distinct CDR3 sequences; about 6.1% were seen once. Specimen: PBMCs or a T cell subset sorted from them (not recorded which). These receptor sequences come from an adult who had mild COVID-19 (a few samples of this study predate the infection). Cell type and time point are not known.

This clonotype was observed at least ten times. This chain uses TRBV29-1 with TRBJ2-3, with D unresolved. The CDR3 has 11 residues. Germline V gives CDR1 SQVTM, CDR2 ANQGSEA. The ends were cut back, 6 bases at V and 5 bases at J, with 9 bases in the middle. CDR3 protein: CSVETVDTQYF. The CDR3 nucleotides read TGCAGCGTGGAGACGGTAGATACGCAGTATTTT.

By share, this clonotype ranks as medium-sized. The rearrangement links TRBV24-1 to TRBJ2-3; TRBD2 might be the D (5 bases). The V gene lost 0 bases and the J gene lost 4 bases, with 13 bases spanning the gap. Germline V CDR1 and CDR2: KGHDR, SFDVKD. This CDR3 has 16 residues. CDR3 amino acids: CATSDLSGFAPDTQYF. In nucleotides, the CDR3 is TGTGCCACCAGTGATTTGTCGGGGTTTGCCCCAGATACGCAGTATTTT.

The rearrangement joins TRBV5-1 to TRBJ2-2; a possible D gene is TRBD2 (6 bases). The CDR3 sequence is 14 residues long. Germline CDR1 reads SGHRS; CDR2 reads YFSETQ. Trimming took off 2 bases at V and 6 bases at J, with 11 bases between the two ends. CDR3 sequence (DNA): TGCGCCAGCAGCTTACGGACTAACGCCGGGGAGCTGTTTTTT. It specifies CASSLRTNAGELFF.

The chain carries TRBV19 and TRBJ2-7; 7 nucleotides line up with TRBD1. Germline loops: CDR1 LNHDA, CDR2 SQIVND (reference sequence). The length of the CDR3 is 16 residues. After removal of 0 bases from V and 2 bases from J, the junction contained 7 bases not matched to a gene. For the CDR3, the DNA is TGTGCCAGTAGTATAGATCCAGGGGGTGGCCCCTACGAGCAGTACTTC. Translation: CASSIDPGGGPYEQYF.

The rearrangement joins TRBV19 to TRBJ2-3; D is ambiguous. The CDR3 runs to 13 residues. Germline V gene sequence: CDR1 LNHDA, CDR2 SQIVND (reference sequence). With 8 bases removed from V and 2 bases from J, the gap between germline ends came to 11 bases. The CDR3 protein is CASHHLVTDTQYF. Here the CDR3 DNA reads TGTGCCAGTCATCACTTGGTCACAGATACGCAGTATTTT.

This clonotype has only a few counts. V gene TRBV11-3 combines with J gene TRBJ2-2; D not certain. Per germline, CDR1 SGHNT and CDR2 YENEEA. The CDR3 length is 15 residues. V was clipped by 5 bases and J by 1 base, with 11 bases between them. CDR3 coding DNA: TGTGCCAGCAGCCTTGGTGCTCTGAACACCGGGGAGCTGTTTTTT. It translates to CASSLGALNTGELFF.

This clonotype showed up just a few times. The V and J genes are TRBV7-2 and TRBJ1-1; no firm D call. Germline V gene lookup returns CDR1 SGHTA and CDR2 FQGNSA. The CDR3 runs to 15 residues. Deletions cut 1 base from V and 1 base from J, with 10 bases between. The CDR3 reads CASSLERTANTEAFF. CDR3 nucleotide sequence: TGTGCCAGCAGCTTAGAGCGCACAGCGAACACTGAAGCTTTCTTT.

V usage is TRBV27 and J usage is TRBJ1-6; D might be TRBD1 (5 bases). CDR1 and CDR2 (germline): MNHEY, SMNVEV (reference sequence). The CDR3 covers 13 residues. Between the trimmed V and J ends, which lost 5 bases and 7 bases, there was a span of 9 bases. CDR3 DNA: TGTGCCAGCAGTGCGGGGGGGAATTCACCCCTCCACTTT. This gives the protein CASSAGGNSPLHF.

This clonotype occurred many times. This chain connects TRBV11-2 to TRBJ2-7, with TRBD1 matching 10 bases. The CDR3 is made up of 17 amino acids. V lost 0 bases to trimming and J lost 6 bases; unmatched junction nucleotides: 11. In germline, CDR1 is SGHAT, CDR2 FQNNGV. The CDR3 spells CASSLEGPGTGAGEQYF. The CDR3 coding sequence is TGTGCCAGCAGCTTAGAGGGGCCGGGGACAGGGGCGGGCGAGCAGTACTTC.

This clonotype was observed many times. J is TRBJ2-1 and V is TRBV7-2; no definite D call. Looked up from germline, CDR1 is SGHTA and CDR2 is FQGNSA. The length of the CDR3 is 14 residues. Trimming removed 1 base from V and 9 bases from J, with 13 bases in between. The CDR3, as DNA: TGTGCCAGCAGCTTAGAGGGCCCTGTGAGTGAGCAGTTCTTC. Its protein is CASSLEGPVSEQFF. The variable domain in full, with the rest retrieved from reference TRBV7-2 and TRBJ2-1, is GAGVSQSPSNKVTEKGKDVELRCDPISGHTALYWYRQSLGQGLEFLIYFQGNSAPDKSGLPSDRFSAERTGGSVSTLTIQRTQQEDSAVYLCASSLEGPVSEQFFGPGTRLTVL.

V usage is TRBV7-8 and J usage is TRBJ2-7; TRBD2 matches at 8 bases. This CDR3 region has 15 residues. Germline-derived CDR1 and CDR2 are SGHVS and FQNEAQ. Trimming cost V 1 base and J 3 bases; bases outside gene matches: 5. The chain's CDR3 is CASSLEAGGDYEQYF. CDR3 in DNA: TGTGCCAGCAGCTTAGAGGCGGGGGGAGACTACGAGCAGTACTTC.

In its sample, this clonotype was seen a few times. The V and J genes are TRBV6-5 and TRBJ1-5; D not certain. Germline lookup yields CDR1 MNHEY and CDR2 SVGAGI. This CDR3 contains 14 residues. The V end lost 2 bases, the J end lost 2 bases, and 7 bases lay between the germline ends. CDR3 nucleotide sequence: TGTGCCAGCAGTTACCGACACCGCAATCAGCCCCAGCATTTT. It specifies CASSYRHRNQPQHF.

The chain is built from TRBV19 and TRBJ2-6; no firm D call. Trimming cost V 5 bases and J 1 base, with 6 bases left between them. This CDR3 is 14 amino acids long. From germline, CDR1 is LNHDA and CDR2 SQIVND (reference sequence). The CDR3 nucleotides are TGTGCCAGTAGTGAACGTTCTGGGGCCAACGTCCTGACTTTC. Its protein is CASSERSGANVLTF.

This clonotype was counted ten times or more. This chain joins TRBV12-3 or TRBV12-4 and TRBJ1-5; D not certain. This CDR3 region has 15 residues. Trimming pared 3 bases from V and 5 bases from J, leaving 14 bases between. The CDR3 DNA follows: TGTGCCAGCAGTTTTAGGGCACAATACGATCAGCCCCAGCATTTT. Its protein product is CASSFRAQYDQPQHF.

This clonotype was seen a few times. The rearrangement links TRBV28 to TRBJ1-1; tentative D call: TRBD1 (5 bases). V was shortened by 7 bases and J by 5 bases, with 14 bases between the two germline ends. This CDR3 region has 13 residues. CDR1 is MDHEN, CDR2 SYDVKM, per germline. Here the CDR3 reads CASMGPQYTEAFF. CDR3 DNA sequence: TGTGCCAGCATGGGGCCACAGTATACTGAAGCTTTCTTT.

This clonotype occurred many times. The rearrangement links TRBV2 to TRBJ2-3; D might be TRBD1 (9 bases). Trimming removed 3 bases at V and 6 bases at J, with 22 bases between. Germline V gene sequence: CDR1 SNHLY, CDR2 FYNNEI. There are 17 residues in the CDR3. The CDR3 nucleotides are TGTGCCAGCAGTGAGGTAGCGGGACAGGGTGTCGGTGATACGCAGTATTTT. Encoded protein: CASSEVAGQGVGDTQYF.

This clonotype was detected ten times or more. The CDR3 is CASSLYRDTEQYF. In nucleotides, the CDR3 is TGTGCCAGCAGCTTGTACCGGGACACCGAGCAGTACTTC. V gene TRBV7-3 combines with J gene TRBJ2-7; maybe TRBD1 (6 bases). Germline CDR1 reads SGHTA; CDR2 reads FQGTGA. Trimming left V 3 bases short and J 6 bases short, with 12 bases between. CDR3 size: 13 residues. Variable domain in full (rest from reference TRBV7-3 and TRBJ2-7): GAGVSQTPSNKVTEKGKYVELRCDPISGHTALYWYRQSLGQGPEFLIYFQGTGAADDSGLPNDRFFAVRPEGSVSTLKIQRTERGDSAVYLCASSLYRDTEQYFGPGTRLTVT.

This clonotype was recorded many times. The chain joins TRBV7-8 to TRBJ1-1; tentatively, D is TRBD1 (5 bases). Germline CDR1 SGHVS, CDR2 FQNEAQ. Trimming pared 1 base from V and 0 bases from J, leaving 12 bases between. CDR3 length: 16 residues. The CDR3 here is CASSLGGRGVNTEAFF. DNA for the CDR3: TGTGCCAGCAGCTTAGGGGGCCGAGGAGTGAACACTGAAGCTTTCTTT.

This chain links TRBV12-3 or TRBV12-4 with TRBJ1-2; D is uncertain. This CDR3 contains 13 residues. Trimming pared 3 bases from V and 4 bases from J, leaving 9 bases between. The CDR3 is CASSFSRAYGYTF. Written as DNA, the CDR3 is TGTGCCAGCAGTTTCTCACGAGCCTATGGCTACACCTTC.

This clonotype was detected many times. This chain joins TRBV7-3 and TRBJ2-2; the D is unclear. CDR3 length: 14 amino acids. In germline, CDR1 is SGHTA, CDR2 FQGTGA. V lost 5 bases and J lost 5, with 12 bases in between. CDR3 region: CASSPNSWTGELFF. DNA of the CDR3: TGTGCCAGCAGCCCTAACAGTTGGACCGGGGAGCTGTTTTTT.

This clonotype showed up many times. The chain has TRBV7-2 and TRBJ2-5, with 7 bases lining up with TRBD2. The germline V gene encodes CDR1 SGHTA and CDR2 FQGNSA. V gave up 3 bases and J gave up 2 bases; unmatched junction bases: 9. This CDR3 has 16 residues. The CDR3 bases are TGTGCCAGCAGCTTGGGGTCGGGAGCGGGGCAAGAGACCCAGTACTTC. The encoded protein is CASSLGSGAGQETQYF.

This sequence joins TRBV12-3 or TRBV12-4 and TRBJ2-1; 11 nucleotides agree with TRBD2. The CDR3 contains 15 residues. Losses at the gene ends were 8 bases for V and 9 bases for J; bases not matched to a gene: 12. CDR3 amino acids: CASALGGGTSGEQFF. CDR3 DNA sequence: TGTGCCAGCGCCCTCGGGGGGGGGACTAGCGGTGAGCAGTTCTTC.

The chain recombines TRBV5-1 with TRBJ1-1; 8 positions match TRBD1. The CDR3 consists of 14 residues. Germline assignment: CDR1 SGHRS and CDR2 YFSETQ. Trimming at V came to 7 bases and at J to 5 bases, leaving 10 bases not matched to a gene. The chain's CDR3 is CASAKGTGATEAFF. The CDR3 nucleotides are TGCGCCAGCGCAAAGGGGACAGGCGCGACTGAAGCTTTCTTT.

A few counts support this clonotype. This chain connects TRBV30 to TRBJ1-1; no firm D call. Per the germline V gene, CDR1 is GTSNPN and CDR2 is SVGIG (reference sequence). V lost 3 bases to trimming and J lost 4 bases, with 15 bases between them. The CDR3 loop spans 14 amino acids. The CDR3 protein is CAWSKLGAGTEAFF. In DNA, the CDR3 is TGTGCCTGGAGCAAACTCGGTGCGGGCACTGAAGCTTTCTTT.

The rearrangement joins TRBV6-2 or TRBV6-3 to TRBJ2-7, with D possibly matching TRBD2 (6 bases). V was pared by 6 bases and J by 2 bases, with 14 bases between. CDR1 and CDR2 from the germline V gene are MNHEY and SVGEGT. The CDR3 consists of 14 residues. The CDR3 here is CASRTGVGPYEQYF. The DNA for the CDR3 is TGTGCCAGCAGGACGGGAGTAGGGCCCTACGAGCAGTACTTC.

The rearrangement joins TRBV20-1 to TRBJ2-4, with D hard to call. In germline, CDR1 is DFQATT, CDR2 SNEGSKA (reference sequence). V was pared by 3 bases and J by 0 bases, with 6 bases between. The CDR3 covers 13 residues. Written as DNA, the CDR3 is TGCAGTGCTAGCCATACAGCCAAAAACATTCAGTACTTC. It translates to CSASHTAKNIQYF.

This clonotype was seen repeatedly, ten times or more. The chain couples TRBV23-1 to TRBJ2-3; D is undetermined. TRBV23-1 is an ORF; its function is uncertain. The V end was cut by 3 bases, the J end by 3 bases, with 7 bases between. This CDR3 has 13 amino acids. CDR3 DNA: TGCGCCAGCAGTCATTTCGGGACAGATACGCAGTATTTT. Residues: CASSHFGTDTQYF.

The CDR3 region is CASSRQSNEQFF. CDR3 coding DNA: TGTGCCAGTAGTAGACAGAGCAATGAGCAGTTCTTC. The chain carries TRBV19 and TRBJ2-1; possibly TRBD1 for D (5 bases). The CDR3 contains 12 residues. CDR1 and CDR2 (germline): LNHDA, SQIVND (reference sequence). The V end lost 4 bases, the J end lost 6 bases, and 7 bases lay between the germline ends. The complete variable domain, with remaining parts taken from reference TRBV19 and TRBJ2-1, reads DGGITQSPKYLFRKEGQNVTLSCEQNLNHDAMYWYRQDPGQGLRLIYYSQIVNDFQKGDIAEGYSVSREKKESFPLTVTSAQKNPTAFYLCASSRQSNEQFFGPGTRLTVL.

This clonotype was observed a few times. J is TRBJ2-7 and V is TRBV20-1; 9 bases align to TRBD1. The CDR3 runs 16 residues. CDR1 DFQATT and CDR2 SNEGSKA come from the germline V gene (reference sequence). J gave up 5 bases and V 4 bases, and 15 bases lay outside the gene matches. The DNA for the CDR3 is TGCAGTGCTATAGTCGTTTCCTCGACAGGGGGGCACGAGCAGTACTTC. Translating gives CSAIVVSSTGGHEQYF.

In this sample, this clonotype turned up a few times. This chain joins TRBV18 and TRBJ2-1; 7 nucleotides align to TRBD1. The V and J ends lost 2 bases and 7 bases, in that order; junction bases with no gene match: 8. This CDR3 is built from 15 residues. Germline CDR1 and CDR2: KGHSH and LQKENI. CDR3 loop: CASSPFLTGMNEQFF. The CDR3 DNA reads as TGTGCCAGCTCACCATTTCTGACAGGGATGAATGAGCAGTTCTTC.